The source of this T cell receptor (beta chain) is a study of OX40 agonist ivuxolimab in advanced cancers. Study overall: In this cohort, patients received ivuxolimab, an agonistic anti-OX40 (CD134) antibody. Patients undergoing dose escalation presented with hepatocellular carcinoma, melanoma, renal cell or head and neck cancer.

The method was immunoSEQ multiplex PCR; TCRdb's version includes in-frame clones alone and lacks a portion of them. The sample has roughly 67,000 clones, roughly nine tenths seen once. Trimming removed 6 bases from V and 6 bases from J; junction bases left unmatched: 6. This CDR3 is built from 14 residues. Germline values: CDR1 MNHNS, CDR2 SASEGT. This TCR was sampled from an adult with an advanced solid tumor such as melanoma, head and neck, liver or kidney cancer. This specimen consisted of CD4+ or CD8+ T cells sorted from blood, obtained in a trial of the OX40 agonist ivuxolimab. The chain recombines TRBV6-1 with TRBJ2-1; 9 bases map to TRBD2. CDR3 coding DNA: TGTGCCAGCAGCGCCGGGACTAGCTCCAATGAGCAGTTCTTC. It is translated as CASSAGTSSNEQFF.